What follows is one T cell receptor beta chain and its context. The record originates from a study of human T cells and chemical hapten exposure. One entry per CDR3 protein, called by TCRdb with MiXCR from the RACE reads. The top ten clones hold more than 1.5% of a sample with roughly 100,000 distinct CDR3 sequences, roughly 12% of them seen once. V shed 0 bases, J shed 2 bases, and the junction held 4 bases outside the gene matches. The CDR3 loop spans 15 amino acids. CDR1 is SGHNT and CDR2 is YYREEE in the germline V gene (reference sequence). Time point specified: pre-sensitization, week 0. Indicated treatment: therapeutic diphenylcyclopropenone sensitization with weekly scalp DPC.

The TCR was taken from a woman between 45 and 65 years old with alopecia areata. Some clones in this sample may be carry-over from other donors' samples. This rearrangement joins TRBV5-4 to TRBJ2-7, with 8 nucleotides matching TRBD1. The sequencing used whole blood, collected in connection with sensitization to the hapten diphenylcyclopropenone (DPC). This chain's CDR3 is CASSLGQGITYEQYF. The CDR3 DNA sequence: TGTGCCAGCAGCTTGGGACAGGGGATAACCTACGAGCAGTACTTC.